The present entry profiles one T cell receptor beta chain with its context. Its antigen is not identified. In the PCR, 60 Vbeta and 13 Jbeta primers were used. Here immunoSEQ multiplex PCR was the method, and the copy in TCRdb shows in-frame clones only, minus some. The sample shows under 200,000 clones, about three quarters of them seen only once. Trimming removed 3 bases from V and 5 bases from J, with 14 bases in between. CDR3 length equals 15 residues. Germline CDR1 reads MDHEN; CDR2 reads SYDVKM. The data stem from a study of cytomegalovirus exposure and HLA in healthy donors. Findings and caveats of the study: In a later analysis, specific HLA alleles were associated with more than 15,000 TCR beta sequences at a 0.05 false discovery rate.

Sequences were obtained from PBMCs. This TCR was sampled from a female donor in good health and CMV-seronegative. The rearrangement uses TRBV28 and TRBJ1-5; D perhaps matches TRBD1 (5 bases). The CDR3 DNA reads TGTGCCAGCAGTTTTGGGGTTGGGACTGATCAGCCCCAGCATTTT. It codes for CASSFGVGTDQPQHF.